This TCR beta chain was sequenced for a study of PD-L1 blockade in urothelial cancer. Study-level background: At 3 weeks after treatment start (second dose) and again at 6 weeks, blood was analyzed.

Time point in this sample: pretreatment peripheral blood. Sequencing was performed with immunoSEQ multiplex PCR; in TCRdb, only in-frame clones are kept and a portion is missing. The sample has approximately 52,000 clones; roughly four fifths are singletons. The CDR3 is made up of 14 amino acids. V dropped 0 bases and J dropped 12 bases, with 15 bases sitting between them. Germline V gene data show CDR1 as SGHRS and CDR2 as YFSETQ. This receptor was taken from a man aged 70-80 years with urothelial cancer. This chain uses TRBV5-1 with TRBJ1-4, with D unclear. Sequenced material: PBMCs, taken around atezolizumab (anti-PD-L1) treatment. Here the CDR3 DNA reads TGCGCCAGCAGCTTGGGGGCCGACGAAATAGAACTGTTTTTT. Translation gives CASSLGADEIELFF.